One sample yielded the 4 T cell receptor beta chains listed below, sequenced in a study of Ad26.COV2.S vaccination and SARS-CoV-2 variants. Treatment here: 19 received Ad26.COV2.S at low or high dose, single or two shots; a few received placebo; per-sample allocation not given. Specimens were obtained on day 63 following the first vaccine or placebo injection. TCRdb keeps only in-frame clones here, not all; method: immunoSEQ multiplex PCR. Found here are hundreds of thousands of clones, roughly 89% of them singletons; the top ten hold about 2.4%. The starting material was peripheral blood, obtained in a trial of Ad26.COV2.S vaccine versus placebo. These receptors all come from a person aged 18-60 years who received the Ad26.COV2.S COVID-19 vaccine or a placebo.

The V and J genes are TRBV13 and TRBJ1-2, with D unclear. This CDR3 has 13 residues. The V end lost 3 bases, the J end lost 0 bases, and 5 bases lay between the germline ends. CDR1 and CDR2 from the germline V gene are PRHDT and FYEKMQ (reference sequence). CDR3 nucleotides: TGTGCCAGCAGCTTGACCCCTAACTATGGCTACACCTTC. Encoded protein: CASSLTPNYGYTF.

The chain recombines TRBV28 with TRBJ1-1; D may be TRBD1 (5 bases). The CDR3 sequence is 14 residues long. The germline CDR1 and CDR2 sequences are MDHEN and SYDVKM. Trimming removed 2 bases at V and 2 bases at J, with 9 bases between. CDR3 loop: CASSLGAVNTEAFF. CDR3 DNA sequence: TGTGCCAGCAGTTTAGGGGCAGTAAACACTGAAGCTTTCTTT.

This chain links TRBV4-3 with TRBJ2-2; 7 positions match TRBD2. The V gene end was trimmed by 0 bases and the J gene end by 6 bases; junction bases not matched to a gene: 7. Germline CDR1 reads LGHNA; CDR2 reads YSLEER. The CDR3 loop spans 16 amino acids. The DNA for the CDR3 is TGCGCCAGCAGCCAAGATTGGTCAGCGGGGCCCGGGGAGCTGTTTTTT. Amino acids: CASSQDWSAGPGELFF.

This chain links TRBV2 with TRBJ2-7; 11 positions match TRBD1. J was trimmed by 2 bases and V by 6 bases; bases with no gene match: 6. The germline gives CDR1 SNHLY, CDR2 FYNNEI. This CDR3 has 15 amino acids. The CDR3: CASSTGQGAPYEQYV. The CDR3 nucleotides read TGTGCCAGCAGCACCGGACAGGGGGCTCCCTACGAGCAGTACGTC.